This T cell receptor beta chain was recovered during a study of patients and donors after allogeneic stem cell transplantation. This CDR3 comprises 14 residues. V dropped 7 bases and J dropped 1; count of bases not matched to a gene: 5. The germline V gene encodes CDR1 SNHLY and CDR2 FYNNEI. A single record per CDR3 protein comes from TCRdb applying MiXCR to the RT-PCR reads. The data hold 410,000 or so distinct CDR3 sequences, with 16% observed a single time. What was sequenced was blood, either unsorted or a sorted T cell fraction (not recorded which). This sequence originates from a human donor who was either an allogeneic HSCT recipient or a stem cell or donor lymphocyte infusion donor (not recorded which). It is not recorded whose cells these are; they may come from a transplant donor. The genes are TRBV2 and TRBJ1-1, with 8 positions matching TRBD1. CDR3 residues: CASTQQGANTEAFF. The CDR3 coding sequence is TGTGCCAGCACGCAGCAGGGGGCGAACACTGAAGCTTTCTTT.